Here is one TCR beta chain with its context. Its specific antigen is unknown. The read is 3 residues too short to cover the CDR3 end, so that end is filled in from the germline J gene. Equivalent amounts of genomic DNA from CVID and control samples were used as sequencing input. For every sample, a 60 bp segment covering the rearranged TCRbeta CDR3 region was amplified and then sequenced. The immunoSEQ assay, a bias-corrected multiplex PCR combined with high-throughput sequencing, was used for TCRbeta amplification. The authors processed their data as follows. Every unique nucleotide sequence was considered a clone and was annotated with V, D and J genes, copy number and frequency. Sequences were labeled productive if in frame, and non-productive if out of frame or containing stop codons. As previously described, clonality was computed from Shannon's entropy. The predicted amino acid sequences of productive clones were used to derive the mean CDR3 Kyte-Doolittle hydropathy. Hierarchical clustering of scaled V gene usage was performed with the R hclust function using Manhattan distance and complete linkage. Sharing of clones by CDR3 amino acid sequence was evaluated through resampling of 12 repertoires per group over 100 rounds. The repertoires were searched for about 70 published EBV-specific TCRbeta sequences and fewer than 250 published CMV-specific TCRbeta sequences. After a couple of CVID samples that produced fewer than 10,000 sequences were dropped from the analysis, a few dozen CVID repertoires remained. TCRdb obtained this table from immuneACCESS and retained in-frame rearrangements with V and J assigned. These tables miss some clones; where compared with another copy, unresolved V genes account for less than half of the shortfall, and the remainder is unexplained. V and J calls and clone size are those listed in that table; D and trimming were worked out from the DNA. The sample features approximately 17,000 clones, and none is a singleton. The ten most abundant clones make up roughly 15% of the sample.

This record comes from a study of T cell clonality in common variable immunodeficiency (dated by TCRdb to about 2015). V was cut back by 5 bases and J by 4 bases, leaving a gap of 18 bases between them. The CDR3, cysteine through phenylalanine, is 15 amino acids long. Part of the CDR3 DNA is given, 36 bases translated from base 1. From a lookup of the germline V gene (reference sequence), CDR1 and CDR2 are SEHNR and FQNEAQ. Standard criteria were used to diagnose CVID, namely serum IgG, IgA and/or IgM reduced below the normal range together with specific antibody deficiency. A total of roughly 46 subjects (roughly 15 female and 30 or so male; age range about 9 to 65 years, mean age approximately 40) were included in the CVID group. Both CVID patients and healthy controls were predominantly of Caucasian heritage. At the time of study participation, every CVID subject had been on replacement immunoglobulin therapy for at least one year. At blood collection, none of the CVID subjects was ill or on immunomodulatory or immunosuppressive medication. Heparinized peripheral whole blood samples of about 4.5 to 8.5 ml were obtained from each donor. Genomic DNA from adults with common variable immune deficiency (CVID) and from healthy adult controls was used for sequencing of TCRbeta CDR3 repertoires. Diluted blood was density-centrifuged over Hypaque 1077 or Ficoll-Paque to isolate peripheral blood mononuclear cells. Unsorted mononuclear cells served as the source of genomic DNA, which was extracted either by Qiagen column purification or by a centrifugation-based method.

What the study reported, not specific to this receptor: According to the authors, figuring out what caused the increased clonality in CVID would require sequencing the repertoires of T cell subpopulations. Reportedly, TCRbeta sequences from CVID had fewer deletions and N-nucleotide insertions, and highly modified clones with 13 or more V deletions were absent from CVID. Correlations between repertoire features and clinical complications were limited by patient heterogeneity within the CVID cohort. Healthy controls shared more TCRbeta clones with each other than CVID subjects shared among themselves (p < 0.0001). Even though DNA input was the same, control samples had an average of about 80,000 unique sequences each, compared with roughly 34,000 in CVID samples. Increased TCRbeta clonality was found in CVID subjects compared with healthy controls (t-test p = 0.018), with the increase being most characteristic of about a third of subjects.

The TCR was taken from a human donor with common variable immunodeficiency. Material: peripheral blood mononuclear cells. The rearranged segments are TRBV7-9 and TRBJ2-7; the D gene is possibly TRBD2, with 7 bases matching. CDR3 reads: CASSGLAGASYEQYF. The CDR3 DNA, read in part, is TGTGCCAGCAGCGGCTTGGCGGGGGCCTCATACGAG.